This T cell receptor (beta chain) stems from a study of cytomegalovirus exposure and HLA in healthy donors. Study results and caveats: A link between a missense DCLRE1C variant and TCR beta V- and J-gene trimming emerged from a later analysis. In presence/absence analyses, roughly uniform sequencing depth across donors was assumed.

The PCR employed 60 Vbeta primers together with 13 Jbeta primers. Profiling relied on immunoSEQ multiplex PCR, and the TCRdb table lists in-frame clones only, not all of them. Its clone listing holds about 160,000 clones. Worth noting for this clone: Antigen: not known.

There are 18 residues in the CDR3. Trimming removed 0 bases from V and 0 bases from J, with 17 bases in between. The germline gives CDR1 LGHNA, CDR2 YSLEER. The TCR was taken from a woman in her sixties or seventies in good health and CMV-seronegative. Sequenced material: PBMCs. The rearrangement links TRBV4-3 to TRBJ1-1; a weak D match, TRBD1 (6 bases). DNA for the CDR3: TGCGCCAGCAGCCAAGATGGGGGCGAATTACAGATGAACACTGAAGCTTTCTTT. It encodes CASSQDGGELQMNTEAFF.